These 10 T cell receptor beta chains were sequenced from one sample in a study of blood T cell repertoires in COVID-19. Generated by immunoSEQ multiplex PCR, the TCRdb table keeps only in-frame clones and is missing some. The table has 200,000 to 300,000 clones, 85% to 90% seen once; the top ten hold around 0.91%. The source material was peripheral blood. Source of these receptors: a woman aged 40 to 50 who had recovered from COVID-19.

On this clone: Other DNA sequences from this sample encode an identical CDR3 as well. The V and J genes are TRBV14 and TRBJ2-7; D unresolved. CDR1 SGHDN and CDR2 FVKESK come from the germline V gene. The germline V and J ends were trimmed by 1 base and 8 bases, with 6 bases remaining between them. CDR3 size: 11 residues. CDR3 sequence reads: CASSQGAQQYF. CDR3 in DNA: TGTGCCAGCAGCCAAGGCGCACAGCAGTACTTC.

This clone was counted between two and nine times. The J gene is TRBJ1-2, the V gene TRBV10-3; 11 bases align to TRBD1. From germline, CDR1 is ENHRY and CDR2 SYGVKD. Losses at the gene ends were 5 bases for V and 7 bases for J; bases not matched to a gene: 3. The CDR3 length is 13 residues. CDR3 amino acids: CAISPGTGGGYTF. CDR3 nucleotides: TGTGCCATCAGTCCGGGGACAGGGGGTGGCTACACCTTC.

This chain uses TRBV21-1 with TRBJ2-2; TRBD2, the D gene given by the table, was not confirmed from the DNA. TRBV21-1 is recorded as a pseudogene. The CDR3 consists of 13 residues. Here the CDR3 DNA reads TGTGCCACCCTTTTTACTAGCCCCGGGGAGCTGTTTTTT. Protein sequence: CATLFTSPGELFF.

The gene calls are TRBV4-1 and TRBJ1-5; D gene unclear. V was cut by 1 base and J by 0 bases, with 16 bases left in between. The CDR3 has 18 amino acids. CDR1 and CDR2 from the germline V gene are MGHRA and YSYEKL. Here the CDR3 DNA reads TGCGCCAGCAGCCAAGCCCCGGGGTCTGGGTTTAGCAATCAGCCCCAGCATTTT. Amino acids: CASSQAPGSGFSNQPQHF.

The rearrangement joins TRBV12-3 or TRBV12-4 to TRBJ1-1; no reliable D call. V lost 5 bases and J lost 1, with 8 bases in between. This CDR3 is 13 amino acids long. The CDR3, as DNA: TGTGCCAGCAGTCAAACAAGGAACACTGAAGCTTTCTTT. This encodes CASSQTRNTEAFF.

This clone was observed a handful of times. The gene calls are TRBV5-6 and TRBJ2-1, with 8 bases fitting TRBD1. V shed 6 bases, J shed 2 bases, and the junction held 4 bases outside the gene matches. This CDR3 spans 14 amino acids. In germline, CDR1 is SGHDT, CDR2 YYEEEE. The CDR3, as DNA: TGTGCCAGCACCCCACAGGGGGCCTACAATGAGCAGTTCTTC. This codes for CASTPQGAYNEQFF.

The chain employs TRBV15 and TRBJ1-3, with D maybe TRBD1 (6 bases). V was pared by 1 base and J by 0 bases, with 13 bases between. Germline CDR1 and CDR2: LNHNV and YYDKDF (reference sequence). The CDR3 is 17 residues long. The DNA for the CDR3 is TGTGCCACCAGCAGAGGTGGGGGGGCCGGCTCTGGAAACACCATATATTTT. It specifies CATSRGGGAGSGNTIYF.

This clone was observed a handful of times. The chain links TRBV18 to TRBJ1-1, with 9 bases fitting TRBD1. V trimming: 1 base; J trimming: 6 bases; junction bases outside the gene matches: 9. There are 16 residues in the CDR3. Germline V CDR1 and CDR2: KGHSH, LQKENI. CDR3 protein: CASSPLGQGLGSEAFF. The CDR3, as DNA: TGTGCCAGCTCACCACTGGGACAGGGTTTGGGGTCTGAAGCTTTCTTT.

The CDR3: CASSLELGGKETQYF. The CDR3 DNA reads TGTGCCAGCAGCTTAGAGTTGGGGGGAAAAGAGACCCAGTACTTC. V and J are TRBV11-2 and TRBJ2-5; D is possibly TRBD2 (6 bases). The CDR3 totals 15 residues. Trimming took 0 bases from V and 3 from J, leaving 11 bases between them. Looked up from germline, CDR1 is SGHAT and CDR2 is FQNNGV. Complete variable domain (other parts from reference TRBV11-2 and TRBJ2-5): EAGVAQSPRYKIIEKRQSVAFWCNPISGHATLYWYQQILGQGPKLLIQFQNNGVVDDSQLPKDRFSAERLKGVDSTLKIQPAKLEDSAVYLCASSLELGGKETQYFGPGTRLLVL.

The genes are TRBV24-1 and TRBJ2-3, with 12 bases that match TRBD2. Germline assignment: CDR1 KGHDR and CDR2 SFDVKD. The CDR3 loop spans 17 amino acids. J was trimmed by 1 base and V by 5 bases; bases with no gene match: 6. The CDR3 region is CATSGLAGGPGTDTQYF. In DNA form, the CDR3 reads TGTGCCACCAGTGGCCTAGCGGGAGGGCCTGGCACAGATACGCAGTATTTT.